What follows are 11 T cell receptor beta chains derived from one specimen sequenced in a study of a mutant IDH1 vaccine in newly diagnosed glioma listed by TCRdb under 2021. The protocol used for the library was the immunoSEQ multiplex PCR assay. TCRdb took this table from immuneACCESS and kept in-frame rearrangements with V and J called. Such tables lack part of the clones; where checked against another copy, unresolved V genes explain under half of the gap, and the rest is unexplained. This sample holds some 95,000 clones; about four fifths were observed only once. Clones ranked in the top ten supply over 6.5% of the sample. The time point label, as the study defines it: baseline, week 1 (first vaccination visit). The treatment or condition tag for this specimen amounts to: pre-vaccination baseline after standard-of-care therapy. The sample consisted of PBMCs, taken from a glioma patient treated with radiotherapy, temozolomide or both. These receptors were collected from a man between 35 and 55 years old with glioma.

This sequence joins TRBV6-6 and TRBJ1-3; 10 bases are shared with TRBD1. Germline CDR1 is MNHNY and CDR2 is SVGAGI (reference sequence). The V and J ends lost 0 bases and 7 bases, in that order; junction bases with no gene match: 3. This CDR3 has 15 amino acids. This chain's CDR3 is CASSYSGTGVNTIYF. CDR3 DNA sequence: TGTGCCAGCAGTTACTCAGGGACAGGGGTCAACACCATATATTTT.

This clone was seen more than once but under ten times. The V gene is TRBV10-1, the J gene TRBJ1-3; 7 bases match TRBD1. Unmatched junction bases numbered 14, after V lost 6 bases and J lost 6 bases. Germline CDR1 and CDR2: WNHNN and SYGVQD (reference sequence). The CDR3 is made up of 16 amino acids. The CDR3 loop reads CASSGSGTESVNTIYF. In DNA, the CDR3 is TGCGCCAGCAGCGGATCCGGGACAGAGTCCGTAAACACCATATATTTT.

In DNA form, the CDR3 reads TGTGCCAGCAGCCCTACCGGGGATACGCAGTATTTT. This encodes CASSPTGDTQYF. V and J are TRBV7-3 and TRBJ2-3, with D uncertain. V dropped 5 bases and J dropped 6 bases, with 9 bases sitting between them. The CDR3 sequence is 12 residues long. Germline CDR1 is SGHTA and CDR2 is FQGTGA.

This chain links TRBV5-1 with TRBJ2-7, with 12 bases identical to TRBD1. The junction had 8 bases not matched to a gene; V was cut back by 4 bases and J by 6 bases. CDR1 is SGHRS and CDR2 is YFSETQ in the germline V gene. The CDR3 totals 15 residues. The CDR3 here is CASSVEGTGGAEQYF. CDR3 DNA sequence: TGCGCCAGCAGCGTTGAGGGGACAGGGGGCGCCGAGCAGTACTTC.

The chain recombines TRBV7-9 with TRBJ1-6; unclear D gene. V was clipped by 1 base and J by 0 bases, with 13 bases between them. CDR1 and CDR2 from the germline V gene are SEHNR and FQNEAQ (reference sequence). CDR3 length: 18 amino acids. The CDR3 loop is CASSLGMGSSSYNSPLHF. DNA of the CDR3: TGTGCCAGCAGCTTAGGAATGGGGTCTAGCTCCTATAATTCACCCCTCCACTTT.

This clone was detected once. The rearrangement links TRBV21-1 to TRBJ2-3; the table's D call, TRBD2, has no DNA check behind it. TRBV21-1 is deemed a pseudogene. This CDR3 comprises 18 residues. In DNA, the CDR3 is TGTGCCAGCAGCAAAGAGGCTAGCGGGGGGGCCGAGACAGATACGCAGTATTTT. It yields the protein CASSKEASGGAETDTQYF.

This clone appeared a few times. This chain's CDR3 is CASGVGPGAQGTQYF. The CDR3 DNA sequence: TGCGCCAGCGGGGTGGGGCCAGGGGCCCAAGGTACGCAGTATTTT. The chain links TRBV5-1 to TRBJ2-3, with D possibly TRBD1 on 6 matching bases. The CDR3 length is 15 residues. V lost 7 bases, J lost 8 bases, and 23 bases lay in between. Germline-derived CDR1 and CDR2 are SGHRS and YFSETQ.

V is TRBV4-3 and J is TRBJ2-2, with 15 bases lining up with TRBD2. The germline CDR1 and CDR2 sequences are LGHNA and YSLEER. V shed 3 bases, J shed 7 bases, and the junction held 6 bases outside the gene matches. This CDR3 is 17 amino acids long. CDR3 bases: TGCGCCAGCAGCCACGGACTAGCGGGGGGGCTCGACGGGGAGCTGTTTTTT. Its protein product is CASSHGLAGGLDGELFF.

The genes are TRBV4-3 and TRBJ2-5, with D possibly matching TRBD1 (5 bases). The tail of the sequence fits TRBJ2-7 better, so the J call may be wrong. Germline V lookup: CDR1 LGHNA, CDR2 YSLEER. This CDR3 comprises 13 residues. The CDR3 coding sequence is TGCGCCAGCAGCCAAGCGATGGGGCGCGAGCAGTACTTC. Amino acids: CASSQAMGREQYF.

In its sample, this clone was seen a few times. This chain's CDR3 is CASSILAGSGELFF. Here the CDR3 DNA reads TGTGCCAGCAGTATTTTAGCGGGAAGCGGGGAGCTGTTTTTT. The chain joins TRBV2 to TRBJ2-2; 8 positions match TRBD2. J lost 7 bases, V lost 5 bases, and 6 bases had no gene match. Per germline, CDR1 SNHLY and CDR2 FYNNEI. This CDR3 contains 14 residues.

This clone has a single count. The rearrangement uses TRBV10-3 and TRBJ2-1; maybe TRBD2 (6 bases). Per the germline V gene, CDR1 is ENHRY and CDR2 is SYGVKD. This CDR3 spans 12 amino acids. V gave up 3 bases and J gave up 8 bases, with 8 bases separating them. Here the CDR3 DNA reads TGTGCCATCAGTGATTGGGGGGATGAGCAGTTCTTC. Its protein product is CAISDWGDEQFF.